This is a list of T cell receptor beta chains from one sample in a study of control samples from healthy donors and cancer patients. The assay was immunoSEQ multiplex PCR, and TCRdb's table has in-frame clones only and misses some. Among about 51,000 clones, 75% to 90% were seen once, and the ten largest hold 10%. Sequenced: blood. These receptors all come from an older man in good health. Each CDR3 is given with its conserved first and last residue. The D gene is left open where the match is weak. Part of the rows lack a size; the others show once, few, many or a class for expanded clones.

-,-,TRBV10-3,TRBJ2-7,CAISEGKTSLDEQYF,TGTGCCATCAGTGAAGGAAAAACTAGCCTCGACGAGCAGTACTTC
TRBD1,few,TRBV6-5,TRBJ1-2,CASRRQGGSYGYTF,TGTGCCAGCAGACGACAGGGCGGCAGCTATGGCTACACCTTC
-,-,TRBV6-5,TRBJ1-4,CASSPLGDTDEKLFF,TGTGCCAGCAGCCCGCTGGGGGACACAGATGAAAAACTGTTTTTT
TRBD2,-,TRBV6-6,TRBJ2-1,CASSSSPSGGINEQFF,TGTGCCAGCAGCTCCTCCCCTAGCGGGGGGATAAATGAGCAGTTCTTC
-,once,TRBV19,TRBJ1-6,CASSLIMAGYNSPLHF,TGTGCCAGTAGCTTAATTATGGCAGGCTATAATTCACCCCTCCACTTT
-,-,TRBV9,TRBJ2-7,CASSVVGGQRAEQYF,TGTGCCAGCAGCGTAGTCGGAGGACAGCGGGCCGAGCAGTACTTC
-,-,TRBV20-1,TRBJ1-2,CSASPQANYGYTF,TGCAGTGCTAGTCCTCAGGCTAACTATGGCTACACCTTC
-,-,TRBV29-1,TRBJ2-1,CSVGVPSLPAGNEQFF,TGCAGCGTTGGCGTCCCTAGCCTCCCCGCGGGCAATGAGCAGTTCTTC
-,few,TRBV5-6,TRBJ2-5,CASSASGLAQETQYF,TGTGCCAGCAGCGCCTCGGGACTCGCCCAAGAGACCCAGTACTTC
-,few,TRBV28,TRBJ1-5,CASSPRGGAVQPQHF,TGTGCCAGCAGTCCCCGGGGGGGGGCGGTTCAGCCCCAGCATTTT
-,-,TRBV28,TRBJ2-1,CASSLKLSGEQFF,TGTGCCAGCAGTTTGAAGCTTTCGGGTGAGCAGTTCTTC
TRBD1,-,TRBV7-9,TRBJ2-6,CASTRDRGRGGANVLTF,TGTGCCAGCACCCGCGACAGGGGGCGAGGTGGGGCCAACGTCCTGACTTTC
-,-,TRBV29-1,TRBJ1-4,CSVEDGQGSFF,TGCAGCGTTGAAGATGGCCAGGGGTCCTTCTTT
-,-,TRBV6-5,TRBJ1-4,CASRGQGNVVEKLFF,TGTGCCAGCAGGGGGCAGGGAAACGTAGTCGAAAAACTGTTTTTT
-,few,TRBV5-6,TRBJ2-3,CASSLVPSEDTQYF,TGTGCCAGCAGCTTGGTCCCCTCCGAAGATACGCAGTATTTT
-,few,TRBV7-6,TRBJ2-7,CASSSGGPPYEQYF,TGTGCCAGCAGCTCCGGTGGCCCTCCCTACGAGCAGTACTTC
-,few,TRBV5-1,TRBJ2-7,CASSLMPGNGYEQYF,TGCGCCAGCAGCTTGATGCCAGGGAATGGCTACGAGCAGTACTTC
TRBD1,-,TRBV10-3,TRBJ1-1,CAISLTGTGSGAFF,TGTGCCATCAGCCTCACCGGGACAGGGAGCGGAGCTTTCTTT
-,few,TRBV14,TRBJ1-1,CASSRDHPNTEAFF,TGTGCCAGCAGCCGAGATCACCCGAACACTGAAGCTTTCTTT
-,-,TRBV15,TRBJ2-5,CATSSLRETQYF,TGTGCCACCAGCAGTCTAAGGGAGACCCAGTACTTC
-,-,TRBV7-9,TRBJ1-1,CASNRLPNTEAFF,TGTGCCAGCAACCGACTGCCGAACACTGAAGCTTTCTTT